The sequence of this T cell receptor beta chain was determined in a study of blood T cell repertoires in COVID-19. As for the study in general: Donors in the United States, Italy and Spain gave samples during acute or convalescent COVID-19. Sources were T cells, B-cell-depleted T cells, or PBMCs; the material itself was cDNA or gDNA.

Per the original data handling: Counts of nucleated cells, estimated from reference gene primer amplification, were obtained. Profiling relied on immunoSEQ multiplex PCR, and the TCRdb table lists in-frame clones only, not all of them. The D gene and trimming were derived from the DNA, and the V and J assignments and clone size from that table. The sample holds 95,000 to 120,000 clones, 70% to 90% seen once. The CDR3 runs to 14 residues. Trimming took 5 bases from V and 15 from J; bases not matched to a gene: 14. Germline assignment: CDR1 SGDLS and CDR2 YYNGEE. The TCR originated in a man aged 40-49 years with acute or convalescent COVID-19. V is TRBV9 and J is TRBJ2-3; 11 bases are a match to TRBD2. The sequenced material came from peripheral blood. The CDR3 DNA reads as TGTGCCAGCAGTAACGGACTAGCGGGCAATCGGGAATATTTT. Encoded protein: CASSNGLAGNREYF.